This note documents a single T cell receptor (beta chain) sequence. Its antigen is currently unknown. The entry originates in a study of cytomegalovirus exposure and HLA in healthy donors. Regarding the study as a whole: Reports indicate that TCR beta sequences accurately predicted the HLA-A and HLA-B alleles of most subjects. Among TCR beta chains, those listed as cytomegalovirus-associated numbered over 150. A later analysis linked a missense variant in DCLRE1C to the trimming of TCR beta V and J genes.

V was shortened by 6 bases and J by 0 bases, with 24 bases between the two germline ends. This CDR3 has 18 residues. CDR1 and CDR2 from the germline V gene are SGHNT and YYREEE (reference sequence). PCR amplification relied on 60 Vbeta primers (plus 13 Jbeta primers). TCRdb's table, derived via immunoSEQ multiplex PCR, lists solely in-frame clones and lacks some. The table records around 130,000 clones, approximately 80% of them present only once. The TCR sequence derives from a woman younger than 30 in good health and CMV-seronegative. Sequenced material: PBMCs. The chain couples TRBV5-4 to TRBJ1-1; D is perhaps TRBD1 (5 bases). CDR3 sequence: CASTPGGAQTIVNTEAFF. CDR3 coding DNA: TGTGCCAGCACCCCCGGAGGGGCCCAGACAATAGTGAACACTGAAGCTTTCTTT.